This TCR beta chain was obtained from a study of monozygotic twins with inflammatory bowel disease. The template was total RNA from whole blood, with no T cell sorting. About this clonotype: Its antigen is not identified.

UMIs containing a 6-nucleotide sample barcode were added via template switching. TCRdb reworked the 5' RACE reads into one entry per CDR3 protein, no DNA. The sample totals some 300,000 distinct CDR3 sequences; its top ten clones hold more than 4.5%. The CDR3 extends over 14 amino acids. Germline CDR1 DFQATT, CDR2 SNEGSKA (reference sequence). Regarding the study as a whole: IBD patients shared fewer clonotypes with other individuals than healthy twins, especially patients with disease activity signs.

This TCR was recovered from a human donor with ulcerative colitis or Crohn's disease, or a healthy co-twin of an affected twin (not recorded which). The chain couples TRBV20-1 to TRBJ2-1; no DNA is available, so the TRBD1 call from TCRdb remains unchecked. Sequencing was done on a sample of blood. The CDR3 reads CSANRGLTSIEQFF.